One and the same sample provided the 3 T cell receptor beta chains below, sequenced in a study of cytomegalovirus exposure and HLA in healthy donors. The PCR contained 60 Vbeta and 13 Jbeta primers. Repertoires were generated with immunoSEQ multiplex PCR, while TCRdb's copy carries only in-frame clones and drops some. The sample lists fewer than 150,000 clones; around 77% were seen once. Sequencing was done on a sample of PBMCs. All receptors derive from a man younger than 40 in good health.

The chain is built from TRBV25-1 and TRBJ2-5; 12 positions match TRBD2. V lost 4 bases to trimming and J lost 14 bases; unmatched junction nucleotides: 14. The length of the CDR3 is 15 residues. Germline V lookup: CDR1 MGHDK, CDR2 SYGVNS. The CDR3 spells CASSASGLAGPITYF. The CDR3 DNA reads as TGTGCCAGCAGTGCCTCGGGACTAGCGGGCCCGATTACCTACTTC.

The rearrangement joins TRBV5-4 to TRBJ1-3; TRBD1 might be the D (5 bases). Trimming took off 0 bases at V and 9 bases at J, with 10 bases between the two ends. Germline lookup yields CDR1 SGHNT and CDR2 YYREEE (reference sequence). The CDR3 has 13 residues. In nucleotides, the CDR3 is TGTGCCAGCAGCTTGGCCGGCCAGGGCACCATATATTTT. Residues: CASSLAGQGTIYF.

This chain links TRBV18 with TRBJ1-5, with TRBD1 matching over 10 bases. V lost 5 bases, J lost 2 bases, and 6 bases stayed unmatched. This CDR3 has 16 amino acids. Germline values: CDR1 KGHSH, CDR2 LQKENI. The chain's CDR3 is CASSRGTGVGNQPQHF. Here the CDR3 DNA reads TGTGCCAGCTCAAGAGGGACAGGGGTGGGCAATCAGCCCCAGCATTTT.